These 13 T cell receptor beta chains share one sample of origin, sequenced in a study of Ad26.COV2.S vaccination and SARS-CoV-2 variants. As to treatment: some 20 received Ad26.COV2.S at low or high dose, single or two shots; 5 received placebo; per-sample allocation not given. Sampling happened 63 days after the first vaccine or placebo injection. The assay was immunoSEQ multiplex PCR, and TCRdb's table has in-frame clones only and misses some. Counted here are roughly 270,000 clones, approximately 87% occurring once; the ten biggest clones make up less than 3.5%. Sequencing used peripheral blood, obtained in a trial of Ad26.COV2.S vaccine versus placebo. The origin of the receptors is a person between 18 and 59 years old who received the Ad26.COV2.S COVID-19 vaccine or a placebo.

Remarks on this clone: Lacking the conserved final phenylalanine or tryptophan, this CDR3 likely reflects a read error. Because the CDR3's place on the DNA is in doubt, the DNA is left out and the CDR3 is given as listed by TCRdb. V gene TRBV6-1 combines with J gene TRBJ1-2; the table's D gene call, TRBD1, was not cross checked with the DNA. CDR1 and CDR2 (germline): MNHNS, SASEGT. The CDR3 is made up of 13 amino acids, end residues included. This CDR3 is CASSDPGQGAPYV.

The chain couples TRBV28 to TRBJ1-2; no firm D call. The V gene lost 3 bases and the J gene lost 4 bases, with 12 bases spanning the gap. Germline CDR1 and CDR2: MDHEN and SYDVKM. This CDR3 contains 14 residues. The CDR3 nucleotides are TGTGCCAGCAGTTTCCACGACATTAGCTATGGCTACACCTTC. The encoded protein is CASSFHDISYGYTF.

The chain couples TRBV7-9 to TRBJ1-2; possible D gene TRBD1, 6 bases. Germline values: CDR1 SEHNR, CDR2 FQNEAQ (reference sequence). The germline V and J ends were trimmed by 5 bases and 5 bases, with 12 bases remaining between them. This CDR3 contains 13 residues. This CDR3 reads CASSRTASYGYTF. In DNA, the CDR3 is TGTGCCAGCAGCCGGACAGCCTCTTATGGCTACACCTTC.

The CDR3 sequence is CASSQSRTEVYEQYF. In nucleotides, the CDR3 is TGTGCCAGCAGCCAATCCCGGACAGAAGTATACGAGCAGTACTTC. The chain joins TRBV4-2 to TRBJ2-7, with TRBD1 as a possible D gene (6 bases). The CDR3 covers 15 residues. V was pared by 2 bases and J by 4 bases, with 15 bases between. The germline V gene encodes CDR1 LGHNA and CDR2 YNFKEQ.

The table lists this clone with a few counts. DNA of the CDR3: TGTGCCAGCAGTGTAAATTGGGTCGGGACAGATACGCAGTATTTT. As protein: CASSVNWVGTDTQYF. This chain uses TRBV2 with TRBJ2-3, with D unclear. The CDR3 runs to 15 residues. V was shortened by 4 bases and J by 3 bases, with 14 bases between the two germline ends. CDR1 SNHLY and CDR2 FYNNEI come from the germline V gene.

This clone came up once. The J gene is TRBJ1-2, the V gene TRBV5-1; 7 bases agree with TRBD1. CDR1 and CDR2 (germline): SGHRS, YFSETQ. The CDR3 covers 14 residues. V lost 2 bases and J lost 4; bases outside the gene matches: 5. For the CDR3, the DNA is TGCGCCAGCAGCTTAGGGACAGAGGCCTATGGCTACACCTTC. It encodes CASSLGTEAYGYTF.

The sample holds one count of this clone. This chain connects TRBV29-1 to TRBJ1-1; no reliable D call. Germline values: CDR1 SQVTM, CDR2 ANQGSEA. The CDR3 runs 12 residues. With 4 bases removed from V and 6 bases from J, the gap between germline ends came to 12 bases. CDR3 coding DNA: TGCAGCGTTGTCTCGGGTGGGGCTGAAGCTTTCTTT. Its translation: CSVVSGGAEAFF.

The chain recombines TRBV7-2 with TRBJ2-1; D may be TRBD2 (6 bases). The germline CDR1 and CDR2 sequences are SGHTA and FQGNSA. V lost 4 bases and J 0 bases, leaving 16 bases between the germline ends. This CDR3 has 17 amino acids. DNA of the CDR3: TGTGCCAGCAGCTCCCGACTAGGGACGAGCTCCTACAATGAGCAGTTCTTC. As protein: CASSSRLGTSSYNEQFF.

This clone was detected only once. The chain is built from TRBV12-3 or TRBV12-4 and TRBJ2-1; weak D call: TRBD1 (5 bases). The CDR3 sequence is 13 residues long. The V end lost 3 bases, the J end lost 10 bases, and 13 bases lay between the germline ends. This chain's CDR3 is CASSFSGFGEQFF. In nucleotides, the CDR3 is TGTGCCAGCAGTTTCTCAGGGTTTGGGGAGCAGTTCTTC.

There are a few counts of this clone. The chain uses TRBV30 and TRBJ2-7; TRBD1 aligns across 7 bases. CDR3 length: 12 amino acids. The germline gives CDR1 GTSNPN, CDR2 SVGIG (reference sequence). After removal of 6 bases from V and 3 bases from J, the junction contained 5 bases not matched to a gene. The CDR3: CACDRVLYEQYF. For the CDR3, the DNA is TGTGCCTGTGACAGGGTACTCTACGAGCAGTACTTC.

The chain employs TRBV5-1 and TRBJ2-7; D not resolved. This CDR3 is 14 amino acids long. V shed 3 bases and J shed 1 base, with 11 bases lying between them. CDR1 and CDR2 (germline): SGHRS, YFSETQ. The CDR3 nucleotides read TGCGCCAGCAGCTCACTGACCTCTTCCTACGAGCAGTACTTC. Protein: CASSSLTSSYEQYF.

This rearrangement joins TRBV28 to TRBJ2-7; 8 nucleotides align to TRBD2. V trimming: 5 bases; J trimming: 1 base; junction bases outside the gene matches: 7. The CDR3 loop spans 15 amino acids. From germline, CDR1 is MDHEN and CDR2 SYDVKM. The CDR3 region has the DNA TGTGCCAGCAGTCCCGGGGGGGGTATATCCTACGAGCAGTACTTC. This gives the protein CASSPGGGISYEQYF. The full variable domain, with the rest looked up from reference TRBV28 and TRBJ2-7, is DVKVTQSSRYLVKRTGEKVFLECVQDMDHENMFWYRQDPGLGLRLIYFSYDVKMKEKGDIPEGYSVSREKKERFSLILESASTNQTSMYLCASSPGGGISYEQYFGPGTRLTVT.

The V gene is TRBV5-8, the J gene TRBJ1-2; D is uncertain. Germline CDR1 reads SGHTS; CDR2 reads YDEGEE. The CDR3 runs to 12 residues. Trimming removed 1 base at V and 5 bases at J, with 6 bases between. Written as DNA, the CDR3 is TGTGCCAGCAGCTTGATGGGGTATGGCTACACCTTC. This sequence encodes CASSLMGYGYTF.